These 8 T cell receptor beta chains originate from one sample sequenced in a study of STAT5B mutations in CD4+ large granular lymphocyte leukemia. TCRdb's copy holds only in-frame clones and misses some; the assay was immunoSEQ multiplex PCR. Of more than 40,000 clones detected, about 80% appear once; the ten largest clones hold 0.35% to 0.4%. Sequenced sample: CD4+ T cells from blood buffy coats. The receptors were gathered from a human donor in good health.

The chain carries TRBV9 and TRBJ2-5; D might be TRBD2 (6 bases). Germline assignment: CDR1 SGDLS and CDR2 YYNGEE. The CDR3 has 16 amino acids. Deletions cut 4 bases from V and 6 bases from J, with 22 bases between. This chain's CDR3 is CASSPQVSRRAQTQYF. CDR3 DNA: TGTGCCAGCAGCCCGCAGGTCTCCAGGAGGGCACAGACCCAGTACTTC.

The chain uses TRBV5-1 and TRBJ2-5; TRBD1 matches 7 bases. This CDR3 is built from 13 residues. Germline V gene lookup returns CDR1 SGHRS and CDR2 YFSETQ. The V and J ends lost 2 bases and 5 bases, in that order; junction bases with no gene match: 3. The CDR3 region has the DNA TGCGCCAGCAGCTTCTTACAGGGGGAGACCCAGTACTTC. This translates into CASSFLQGETQYF.

The chain carries TRBV6-1 and TRBJ2-2; the D is unclear. The CDR3 runs 12 residues. V gave up 7 bases and J gave up 8 bases, with 11 bases separating them. Germline V lookup: CDR1 MNHNS, CDR2 SASEGT. CDR3 bases: TGTGCCAGCACCGAGATTCAGGGGGAGCTGTTTTTT. Translated: CASTEIQGELFF.

The chain joins TRBV7-2 to TRBJ1-5, with unresolved D. V gave up 1 base and J gave up 7 bases, with 2 bases separating them. Germline V gene data show CDR1 as SGHTA and CDR2 as FQGNSA. The CDR3 runs to 11 residues. The CDR3 DNA sequence: TGTGCCAGCAGCTTAGGACAGCCCCAGCATTTT. Its protein is CASSLGQPQHF.

The sample holds one count of this clone. The chain uses TRBV4-1 and TRBJ2-5; possible D gene TRBD1, 6 bases. Trimming cost V 3 bases and J 1 base, with 18 bases left between them. The CDR3 runs 17 residues. Germline assignment: CDR1 MGHRA and CDR2 YSYEKL. As DNA, the CDR3 is TGCGCCAGCAGCCACCCCGGAACAGGGAAGGGCCAAGAGACCCAGTACTTC. Translation gives CASSHPGTGKGQETQYF.

The J gene is TRBJ2-1, the V gene TRBV7-3; D possibly corresponds to TRBD2 (5 bases). Germline CDR1 is SGHTA and CDR2 is FQGTGA. V dropped 0 bases and J dropped 5 bases, with 8 bases sitting between them. The CDR3 has 14 amino acids. CDR3 residues: CASSLTQRHNEQFF. The CDR3, as DNA: TGTGCCAGCAGCTTAACACAGCGGCACAATGAGCAGTTCTTC.

This clone was found once. The chain links TRBV5-1 to TRBJ2-3, with 8 bases fitting TRBD2. The CDR3 contains 16 residues. Germline trimming cut 1 base from V and 2 bases from J; bases unmatched to any gene: 6. In germline, CDR1 is SGHRS, CDR2 YFSETQ. CDR3: CASSLLSGGPTDTQYF. The CDR3 nucleotides are TGCGCCAGCAGCTTGCTGAGCGGGGGCCCCACAGATACGCAGTATTTT.

This chain links TRBV28 with TRBJ1-5; D remains unclear. This CDR3 is 14 amino acids long. Germline CDR1 and CDR2: MDHEN and SYDVKM. Trimming took off 6 bases at V and 2 bases at J, with 11 bases between the two ends. DNA of the CDR3: TGTGCCAGCAGCCTATTTACCGGCAATCAGCCCCAGCATTTT. Protein product: CASSLFTGNQPQHF.